Listed below are T cell receptor beta chains from one sample, sequenced in a study of spatial heterogeneity in lung cancer. TCRdb passed the 5' RACE reads through MiXCR, listing each CDR3 protein once. The table shows 90,000 to 95,000 distinct CDR3 sequences, with around 12% occurring only once. The sequences come from PBMCs, collected at surgery. The receptors come from a male donor with early-stage non-small cell lung cancer. Both conserved end residues are part of each CDR3. A D gene is named only where the DNA matches it firmly. The size entry is marked missing in some rows and otherwise reads once, few, many or a size class.

J gene: TRBJ2-5; V gene: TRBV5-4; D gene: TRBD2; clone size: once; CDR3 protein: CASSKETSGNLETQYF; CDR3 DNA: TGTGCCAGCAGCAAAGAGACTAGCGGGAATTTAGAGACCCAGTACTTC
J gene: TRBJ1-1; V gene: TRBV10-1; D gene: NA; clone size: NA; CDR3 protein: CASSERFGAEAFF; CDR3 DNA: TGCGCCAGCAGTGAGAGGTTCGGGGCTGAAGCTTTCTTT
J gene: TRBJ1-5; V gene: TRBV5-1; D gene: NA; clone size: few; CDR3 protein: CASSLAGGDQPQHF; CDR3 DNA: TGCGCCAGCAGCTTGGCCGGGGGAGATCAGCCCCAGCATTTT
J gene: TRBJ2-7; V gene: TRBV27; D gene: NA; clone size: many; CDR3 protein: CASRGQATKVQYF; CDR3 DNA: TGTGCCAGCAGGGGACAAGCGACGAAGGTGCAGTACTTC
J gene: TRBJ2-7; V gene: TRBV5-1; D gene: NA; clone size: few; CDR3 protein: CASSLIGDPGPYEQYF; CDR3 DNA: TGCGCCAGCAGCTTGATTGGGGACCCGGGGCCCTACGAGCAGTACTTC
J gene: TRBJ1-2; V gene: TRBV29-1; D gene: NA; clone size: many; CDR3 protein: CSADRGSGYTF; CDR3 DNA: TGCAGCGCTGATAGGGGATCTGGCTACACCTTC
J gene: TRBJ2-7; V gene: TRBV7-3; D gene: NA; clone size: NA; CDR3 protein: CASSLGPGIGEYEQYF; CDR3 DNA: TGTGCCAGCAGCTTAGGGCCGGGGATCGGCGAATACGAGCAGTACTTC
J gene: TRBJ2-1; V gene: TRBV20-1; D gene: NA; clone size: NA; CDR3 protein: CSARGEAGLREQFF; CDR3 DNA: TGCAGTGCTAGAGGCGAAGCAGGGCTTAGGGAGCAGTTCTTC
J gene: TRBJ2-5; V gene: TRBV4-3; D gene: TRBD1; clone size: few; CDR3 protein: CASSQATGWRVQETQYF; CDR3 DNA: TGCGCCAGCAGCCAGGCGACAGGGTGGCGAGTTCAAGAGACCCAGTACTTC
J gene: TRBJ2-2; V gene: TRBV24-1; D gene: TRBD2; clone size: NA; CDR3 protein: CATGDPGLGESAGELFF; CDR3 DNA: TGTGCCACCGGGGATCCGGGACTAGGTGAATCTGCCGGGGAGCTGTTTTTT
J gene: TRBJ2-5; V gene: TRBV6-6; D gene: NA; clone size: few; CDR3 protein: CASNDIQETQYF; CDR3 DNA: TGTGCCAGCAACGACATCCAAGAGACCCAGTACTTC
J gene: TRBJ1-4; V gene: TRBV3-1; D gene: NA; clone size: NA; CDR3 protein: CASSQDRHNEKLFF; CDR3 DNA: TGTGCCAGCAGCCAAGATCGGCATAATGAAAAACTGTTTTTT
J gene: TRBJ2-7; V gene: TRBV29-1; D gene: TRBD1; clone size: NA; CDR3 protein: CSVRTGGPREQYF; CDR3 DNA: TGCAGCGTAAGGACAGGGGGTCCGCGGGAGCAGTACTTC
J gene: TRBJ1-3; V gene: TRBV15; D gene: NA; clone size: NA; CDR3 protein: CATSRDFRFSGNTIYF; CDR3 DNA: TGTGCCACCAGCAGAGATTTTCGATTCTCTGGAAACACCATATATTTT
J gene: TRBJ1-1; V gene: TRBV28; D gene: NA; clone size: few; CDR3 protein: CASSLTNTEAFF; CDR3 DNA: TGTGCCAGCAGCCTCACTAACACTGAAGCTTTCTTT
J gene: TRBJ1-1; V gene: TRBV7-3; D gene: NA; clone size: NA; CDR3 protein: CASSLEPGVTEAFF; CDR3 DNA: TGTGCCAGCAGCTTAGAACCTGGGGTCACTGAAGCTTTCTTT
J gene: TRBJ1-5; V gene: TRBV20-1; D gene: NA; clone size: NA; CDR3 protein: CSANNGERQPQHF; CDR3 DNA: TGCAGTGCCAACAACGGGGAAAGACAGCCCCAGCATTTT
J gene: TRBJ1-3; V gene: TRBV12-3/TRBV12-4; D gene: NA; clone size: NA; CDR3 protein: CASSKRAGNTIYF; CDR3 DNA: TGTGCCAGCAGTAAGCGGGCTGGAAACACCATATATTTT
J gene: TRBJ2-5; V gene: TRBV11-2; D gene: TRBD2; clone size: NA; CDR3 protein: CASSLTSGGTQETQYF; CDR3 DNA: TGTGCCAGCAGCTTGACTAGCGGGGGAACCCAAGAGACCCAGTACTTC
J gene: TRBJ2-2; V gene: TRBV6-2/TRBV6-3; D gene: NA; clone size: few; CDR3 protein: CASSYFTTANTGELFF; CDR3 DNA: TGTGCCAGCAGTTACTTCACGACAGCGAACACCGGGGAGCTGTTTTTT
J gene: TRBJ1-6; V gene: TRBV3-1; D gene: TRBD1; clone size: NA; CDR3 protein: CASRRGQGNSPLHF; CDR3 DNA: TGTGCCAGCAGGCGAGGACAGGGCAATTCACCCCTCCACTTT
J gene: TRBJ1-6; V gene: TRBV9; D gene: NA; clone size: few; CDR3 protein: CASSPRAQETIDSPLHF; CDR3 DNA: TGTGCCAGCAGCCCCAGAGCCCAGGAAACCATCGATTCACCCCTCCACTTT
J gene: TRBJ2-2; V gene: TRBV7-9; D gene: NA; clone size: few; CDR3 protein: CASSLSPDGWNTGELFF; CDR3 DNA: TGTGCCAGCAGCTTAAGCCCGGACGGCTGGAACACCGGGGAGCTGTTTTTT
J gene: TRBJ2-1; V gene: TRBV7-2; D gene: TRBD2; clone size: NA; CDR3 protein: CASSTTSGGSYNEQFF; CDR3 DNA: TGTGCCAGCAGCACAACAAGCGGGGGGTCCTACAATGAGCAGTTCTTC
J gene: TRBJ2-3; V gene: TRBV6-5; D gene: TRBD2; clone size: few; CDR3 protein: CASSYKRGLAGTDTQYF; CDR3 DNA: TGTGCCAGCAGTTACAAAAGAGGACTAGCGGGCACAGATACGCAGTATTTT
J gene: TRBJ2-1; V gene: TRBV5-1; D gene: TRBD2; clone size: few; CDR3 protein: CASSLRSSGANNEQFF; CDR3 DNA: TGCGCCAGCAGCCTTCGCTCTAGCGGGGCAAACAATGAGCAGTTCTTC
J gene: TRBJ2-1; V gene: TRBV12-3/TRBV12-4; D gene: NA; clone size: few; CDR3 protein: CASSLDSSYGPQGFF; CDR3 DNA: TGTGCCAGCAGTTTAGATAGTAGTTATGGGCCCCAGGGGTTCTTC
J gene: TRBJ2-2; V gene: TRBV12-3/TRBV12-4; D gene: NA; clone size: few; CDR3 protein: CASSPSRAGELFF; CDR3 DNA: TGTGCCAGCAGTCCTAGCAGGGCCGGGGAGCTGTTTTTT
J gene: TRBJ1-5; V gene: TRBV24-1; D gene: NA; clone size: many; CDR3 protein: CATSEHTNQPQHF; CDR3 DNA: TGTGCCACCAGTGAACACACCAATCAGCCCCAGCATTTT
J gene: TRBJ2-1; V gene: TRBV5-1; D gene: TRBD1; clone size: many; CDR3 protein: CASSLGLTGESEQFF; CDR3 DNA: TGCGCCAGCAGCTTGGGTTTAACAGGGGAGAGTGAGCAGTTCTTC
J gene: TRBJ1-4; V gene: TRBV7-2; D gene: TRBD1; clone size: NA; CDR3 protein: CASRFTGGSNEKLFF; CDR3 DNA: TGTGCCAGCAGATTTACAGGGGGATCTAATGAAAAACTGTTTTTT
J gene: TRBJ1-1; V gene: TRBV2; D gene: NA; clone size: NA; CDR3 protein: CASSEGRTDFLAEAFF; CDR3 DNA: TGTGCCAGCAGTGAAGGCCGGACGGATTTTTTGGCTGAAGCTTTCTTT
J gene: TRBJ2-1; V gene: TRBV12-3/TRBV12-4; D gene: NA; clone size: many; CDR3 protein: CASSRQGRGYNEQFF; CDR3 DNA: TGTGCCAGCAGTAGGCAGGGTCGCGGGTACAATGAGCAGTTCTTC
J gene: TRBJ2-7; V gene: TRBV18; D gene: TRBD2; clone size: NA; CDR3 protein: CASSPRGGGRNEQYF; CDR3 DNA: TGTGCCAGCTCCCCTCGGGGGGGAGGACGGAACGAGCAGTACTTC
J gene: TRBJ1-1; V gene: TRBV20-1; D gene: TRBD1; clone size: few; CDR3 protein: CSASNYPDRLDTEAFF; CDR3 DNA: TGCAGTGCTAGCAACTATCCGGACAGGCTCGACACTGAAGCTTTCTTT
J gene: TRBJ2-7; V gene: TRBV10-3; D gene: NA; clone size: few; CDR3 protein: CAISESADEGGYEQYF; CDR3 DNA: TGTGCCATCAGTGAGTCCGCGGACGAAGGAGGTTACGAGCAGTACTTC
J gene: TRBJ2-2; V gene: TRBV5-1; D gene: TRBD1; clone size: many; CDR3 protein: CASSRDRVASGELFF; CDR3 DNA: TGCGCCAGCAGCCGGGACAGGGTCGCGTCGGGGGAGCTGTTTTTT
J gene: TRBJ2-3; V gene: TRBV6-2/TRBV6-3; D gene: NA; clone size: few; CDR3 protein: CASSDGRRDTQYF; CDR3 DNA: TGTGCCAGCAGTGACGGACGGCGAGATACGCAGTATTTT
J gene: TRBJ1-1; V gene: TRBV30; D gene: NA; clone size: NA; CDR3 protein: CTWSYQKKNTEAFF; CDR3 DNA: TGTACCTGGAGTTATCAGAAAAAGAACACTGAAGCTTTCTTT
J gene: TRBJ1-6; V gene: TRBV7-9; D gene: NA; clone size: NA; CDR3 protein: CASSRGGSYNSPLHF; CDR3 DNA: TGTGCCAGCAGCCGAGGGGGCTCCTATAATTCACCCCTCCACTTT
J gene: TRBJ1-2; V gene: TRBV20-1; D gene: TRBD1; clone size: NA; CDR3 protein: CSARARSTGDYGYTF; CDR3 DNA: TGCAGTGCTAGAGCCCGCTCTACAGGGGACTATGGCTACACCTTC